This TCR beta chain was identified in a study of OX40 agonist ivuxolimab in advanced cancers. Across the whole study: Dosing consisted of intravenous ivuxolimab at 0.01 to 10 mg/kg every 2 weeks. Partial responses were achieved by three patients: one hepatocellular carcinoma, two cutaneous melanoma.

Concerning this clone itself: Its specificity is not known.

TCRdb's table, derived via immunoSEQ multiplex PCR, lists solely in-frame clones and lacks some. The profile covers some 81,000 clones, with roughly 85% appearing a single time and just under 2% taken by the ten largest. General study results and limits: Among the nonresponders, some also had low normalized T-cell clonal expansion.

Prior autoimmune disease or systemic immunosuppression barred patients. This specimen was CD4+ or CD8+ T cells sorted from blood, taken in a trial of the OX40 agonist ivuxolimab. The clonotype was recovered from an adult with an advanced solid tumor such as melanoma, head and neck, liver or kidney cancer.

The CDR3 DNA reads as TGTGCCAGCAGCTTCGGGACAGGGGGCTGGGAGACCCAGTACTTC. It encodes CASSFGTGGWETQYF. The chain employs TRBV5-6 and TRBJ2-5; 12 positions match TRBD1. Losses at the gene ends were 2 bases for V and 5 bases for J; bases not matched to a gene: 4. The CDR3 is 15 amino acids. The germline CDR1 and CDR2 sequences are SGHDT and YYEEEE.